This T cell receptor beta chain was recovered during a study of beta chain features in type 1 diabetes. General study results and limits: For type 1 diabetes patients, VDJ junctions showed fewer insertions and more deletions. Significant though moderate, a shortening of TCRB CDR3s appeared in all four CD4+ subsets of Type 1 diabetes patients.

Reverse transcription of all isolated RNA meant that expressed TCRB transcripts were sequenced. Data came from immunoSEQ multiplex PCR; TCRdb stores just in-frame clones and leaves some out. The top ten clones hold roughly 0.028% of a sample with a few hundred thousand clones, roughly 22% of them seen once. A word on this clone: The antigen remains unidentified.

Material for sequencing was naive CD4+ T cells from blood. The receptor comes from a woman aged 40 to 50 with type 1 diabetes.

The CDR3 sequence is CASSPRASGGGGEQFF. The CDR3 region has the DNA TGTGCCAGCAGCCCCAGGGCTAGCGGGGGGGGAGGTGAGCAGTTCTTC. The chain carries TRBV7-3 and TRBJ2-1; the match to TRBD2 covers 12 bases. There are 16 residues in the CDR3. Germline V CDR1 and CDR2: SGHTA, FQGTGA. With V trimmed by 5 bases and J by 9 bases, 11 bases remained unmatched.